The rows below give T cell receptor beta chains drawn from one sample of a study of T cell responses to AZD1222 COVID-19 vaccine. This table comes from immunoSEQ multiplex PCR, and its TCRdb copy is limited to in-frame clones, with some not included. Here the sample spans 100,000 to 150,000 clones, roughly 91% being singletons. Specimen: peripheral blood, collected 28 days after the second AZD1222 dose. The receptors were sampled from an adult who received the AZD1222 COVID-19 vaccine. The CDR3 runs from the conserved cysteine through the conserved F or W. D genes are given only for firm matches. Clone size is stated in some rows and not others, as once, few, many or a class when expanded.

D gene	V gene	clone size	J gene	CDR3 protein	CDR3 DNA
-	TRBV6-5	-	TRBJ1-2	CASTPQGRNYGYTF	TGTGCCAGCACACCTCAGGGGCGTAACTATGGCTACACCTTC
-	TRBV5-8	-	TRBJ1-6	CASSPGALHF	TGTGCCAGCAGTCCAGGGGCCCTCCACTTT
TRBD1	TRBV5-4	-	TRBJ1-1	CASSFTGASEAFF	TGTGCCAGCAGCTTTACAGGGGCGTCTGAAGCTTTCTTT
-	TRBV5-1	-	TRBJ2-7	CASSLVQGWDFSSYEQYF	TGCGCCAGCAGCTTGGTTCAGGGGTGGGACTTCAGCTCCTACGAGCAGTACTTC
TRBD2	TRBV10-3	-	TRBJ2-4	CAISESGGKKNIQYF	TGTGCCATCAGTGAGTCCGGGGGGAAGAAAAACATTCAGTACTTC
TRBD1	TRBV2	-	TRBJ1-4	CASNRGNEKLFF	TGTGCCAGCAACAGGGGGAATGAAAAACTGTTTTTT
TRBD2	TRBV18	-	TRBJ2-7	CASSPRPGLAGGTSYEQYF	TGTGCCAGCTCACCACGTCCCGGACTAGCGGGAGGGACTAGCTACGAGCAGTACTTC
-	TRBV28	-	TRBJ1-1	CASSLGTEAFF	TGTGCCAGCAGTTTAGGAACTGAAGCTTTCTTT
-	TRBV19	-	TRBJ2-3	CASSITVRDTQYF	TGTGCCAGTAGTATAACAGTTAGGGATACGCAGTATTTT
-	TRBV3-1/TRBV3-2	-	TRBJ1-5	CASSQGLQGGFWQPQHF	TGTGCCAGCAGCCAAGGGTTACAGGGAGGCTTTTGGCAGCCCCAGCATTTT
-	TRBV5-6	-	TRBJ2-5	CASSSARGKETQYF	TGTGCCAGCAGCTCCGCGCGGGGAAAAGAGACCCAGTACTTC
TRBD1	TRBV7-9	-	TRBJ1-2	CASSLNQGASGYTF	TGTGCCAGCAGCTTGAACCAGGGGGCGTCGGGCTACACCTTC
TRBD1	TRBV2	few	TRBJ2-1	CASRQGASYNEQFF	TGTGCCAGCCGGCAGGGGGCGTCCTACAATGAGCAGTTCTTC
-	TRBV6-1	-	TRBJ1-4	CASSEQGSYNEKLFF	TGTGCCAGCAGTGAACAAGGCAGCTATAATGAAAAACTGTTTTTT
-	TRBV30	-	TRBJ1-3	CAWRFGENTIYF	TGTGCCTGGAGATTTGGGGAAAACACCATATATTTT
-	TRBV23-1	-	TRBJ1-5	CASRLRGQPQHF	TGCGCCAGCAGGTTGCGGGGGCAGCCCCAGCATTTT
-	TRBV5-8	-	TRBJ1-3	CASAEGVSGNTIYF	TGTGCCAGCGCCGAAGGGGTCTCTGGAAACACCATATATTTT
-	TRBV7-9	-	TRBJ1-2	CAREERDYGYTF	TGTGCTAGGGAGGAGCGGGACTATGGCTACACCTTC
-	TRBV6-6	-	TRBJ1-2	CASSYGGGYTF	TGTGCCAGCAGTTACGGGGGAGGCTACACCTTC
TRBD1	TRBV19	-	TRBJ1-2	CASKEDRTGVYGYTF	TGTGCCAGTAAGGAAGACAGGACAGGCGTCTATGGCTACACCTTC
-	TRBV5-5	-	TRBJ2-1	CASSSGPRSDEQFF	TGTGCCAGCAGCTCCGGGCCCCGAAGCGATGAGCAGTTCTTC
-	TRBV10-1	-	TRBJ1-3	CASSEFQETNGNTIYF	TGCGCCAGCAGTGAATTTCAGGAAACGAACGGAAACACCATATATTTT
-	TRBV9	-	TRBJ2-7	CASSVGRLGEQYF	TGTGCCAGCAGCGTAGGACGTTTGGGGGAGCAGTACTTC
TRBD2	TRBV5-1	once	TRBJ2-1	CASSLRPGLAGDPYNEQFF	TGCGCCAGCAGCTTACGTCCGGGACTAGCGGGAGACCCCTACAATGAGCAGTTCTTC
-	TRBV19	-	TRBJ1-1	CASSLGRLNTEAFF	TGTGCCAGTAGTTTGGGACGGCTAAACACTGAAGCTTTCTTT
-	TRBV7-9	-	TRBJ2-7	CASSLGGRTYEQYF	TGTGCCAGCAGCTTGGGGGGCCGTACCTACGAGCAGTACTTC
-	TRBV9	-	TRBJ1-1	CASSGGVQGTNTEAFF	TGTGCCAGCAGCGGAGGGGTCCAGGGGACGAACACTGAAGCTTTCTTT
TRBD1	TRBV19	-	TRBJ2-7	CASSLVTGWKGQYF	TGTGCCAGTAGTCTCGTGACAGGGTGGAAGGGGCAGTACTTC
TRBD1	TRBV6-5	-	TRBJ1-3	CASRAGGGNTIYF	TGTGCCAGCAGGGCAGGGGGCGGAAACACCATATATTTT
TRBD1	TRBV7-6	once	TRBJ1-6	CASSFNAPGQTEPNAPLHF	TGTGCCAGCAGCTTCAACGCGCCGGGACAGACGGAACCCAACGCACCCCTCCACTTT
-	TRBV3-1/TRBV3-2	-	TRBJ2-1	CASSQGQRIEQFF	TGTGCCAGCAGCCAAGGTCAAAGGATTGAGCAGTTCTTC
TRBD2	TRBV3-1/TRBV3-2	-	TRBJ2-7	CASSQVASGIYEQYF	TGTGCCAGCAGCCAAGTAGCTAGCGGGATCTACGAGCAGTACTTC
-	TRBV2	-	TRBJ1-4	CASSSGGVEKLFF	TGTGCCAGCAGTTCCGGGGGAGTTGAAAAACTGTTTTTT
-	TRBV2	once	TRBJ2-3	CASSERRGTDTQYF	TGTGCCAGCAGTGAGAGGCGCGGCACAGATACGCAGTATTTT
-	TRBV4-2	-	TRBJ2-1	CASSQVSGLPGLYNEQFF	TGTGCCAGCAGCCAAGTATCCGGACTCCCCGGCCTCTACAATGAGCAGTTCTTC
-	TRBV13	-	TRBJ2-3	CASSHPDTDTQYF	TGTGCCAGCAGCCACCCTGACACAGATACGCAGTATTTT
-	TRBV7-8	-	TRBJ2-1	CASSLGYNEQFF	TGTGCCAGCAGCTTAGGCTACAATGAGCAGTTCTTC
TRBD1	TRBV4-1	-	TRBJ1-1	CASSPIRGGTEAFF	TGCGCCAGCAGCCCGATCAGGGGGGGTACTGAAGCTTTCTTT
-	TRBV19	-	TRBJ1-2	CASRRQNYGYTF	TGTGCCAGTAGACGACAGAACTATGGCTACACCTTC
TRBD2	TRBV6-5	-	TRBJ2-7	CASSNLGLAGLEQYF	TGTGCCAGCAGCAACCTGGGACTAGCGGGACTCGAGCAGTACTTC
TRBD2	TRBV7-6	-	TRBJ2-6	CASSSLTLAGGSGANVLTF	TGTGCCAGCAGCTCACTAACGTTAGCGGGAGGCTCTGGGGCCAACGTCCTGACTTTC
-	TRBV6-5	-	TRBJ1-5	CASRMDSTSYQPQHF	TGTGCCAGCAGGATGGACAGTACCTCTTATCAGCCCCAGCATTTT
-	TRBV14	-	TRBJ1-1	CASSRTQATEAFF	TGTGCCAGCAGCCGAACACAGGCAACTGAAGCTTTCTTT
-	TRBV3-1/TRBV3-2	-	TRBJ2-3	CASSQEGGWGRTDTQYF	TGTGCCAGCAGCCAAGAAGGGGGGTGGGGGCGCACAGATACGCAGTATTTT
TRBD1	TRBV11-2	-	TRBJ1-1	CASSLAPRLTGTPEAFF	TGTGCCAGCAGCCTAGCCCCCCGTTTGACAGGGACCCCCGAAGCTTTCTTT
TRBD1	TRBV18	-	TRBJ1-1	CASSPEAGGAAEAFF	TGTGCCAGCTCACCGGAGGCAGGGGGCGCGGCTGAAGCTTTCTTT
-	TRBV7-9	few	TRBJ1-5	CASSLGTDSYQPQHF	TGTGCCAGCAGCTTAGGGACCGACAGCTATCAGCCCCAGCATTTT
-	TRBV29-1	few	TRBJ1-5	CSVGSGEAGPQHF	TGCAGCGTTGGCAGTGGGGAAGCTGGGCCCCAGCATTTT
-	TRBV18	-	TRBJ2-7	CASSLDYEQYF	TGTGCCAGCTCACTTGACTACGAGCAGTACTTC
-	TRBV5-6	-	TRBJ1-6	CASSLGQGRRSPLHF	TGTGCCAGCAGCTTGGGCCAGGGCAGGAGGTCACCCCTCCACTTT
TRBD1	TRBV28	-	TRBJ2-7	CASTHPGQGSYEQYF	TGTGCCAGCACCCACCCGGGACAGGGTTCCTACGAGCAGTACTTC
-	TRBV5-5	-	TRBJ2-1	CASSLGPRTSSYNEQFF	TGTGCCAGCAGCTTGGGACCTCGGACAAGCTCCTACAATGAGCAGTTCTTC
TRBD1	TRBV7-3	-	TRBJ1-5	CASSSTGGSGQPQHF	TGTGCCAGCAGCTCAACAGGGGGATCCGGTCAGCCCCAGCATTTT
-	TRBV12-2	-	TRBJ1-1	CASRLGTGGNTEAFF	TGTGCAAGTCGCTTAGGGACAGGGGGTAACACTGAAGCTTTCTTT
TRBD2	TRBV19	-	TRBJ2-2	CASTTAGLAGYPGELFF	TGTGCCAGTACCACGGCCGGGCTAGCGGGATATCCCGGGGAGCTGTTTTTT